This TCR beta chain was recorded in a study of blood T cell repertoires in COVID-19. Study context: Acute and convalescent COVID-19 samples came from the United States, Italy and Spain. From T cells, B-cell-depleted T cells, or PBMCs came the material, which was cDNA or gDNA.

Authors' methods: Reference gene primer amplification in the assay estimated nucleated cell counts. The protocol was immunoSEQ multiplex PCR, while the TCRdb copy is restricted to in-frame clones and leaves out a portion. V and J calls and clone size are those listed in that table; D and trimming were worked out from the DNA. Of just under 350,000 clones listed, around 82% were seen once; the top ten hold about 3%. This CDR3 contains 15 residues. The germline V gene has CDR1 MNHEY and CDR2 SVGEGT. Trimming took 4 bases from V and 7 from J; bases not matched to a gene: 4. About this clone: Different DNA sequences within this sample yield the same CDR3.

The rearrangement joins TRBV6-2 or TRBV6-3 to TRBJ2-2; 12 bases are shared with TRBD1. The TCR comes from a man aged 30 to 45 with active or convalescent COVID-19. The sample was peripheral blood. CDR3 region: CASSWDRGLGGELFF. The CDR3 nucleotides read TGTGCCAGCAGTTGGGACAGGGGGCTTGGCGGGGAGCTGTTTTTT.